The rows below give T cell receptor beta chains drawn from one sample of a study of cytomegalovirus exposure and HLA in healthy donors. TCRdb's table, derived via immunoSEQ multiplex PCR, lists solely in-frame clones and lacks some. This repertoire shows approximately 170,000 clones, about 85% found once; its top ten account for around 2.6%. The sequenced sample consisted of PBMCs. The receptors shown here come from a man between 25 and 39 years old in good health and CMV-seropositive. The CDR3 runs from the conserved cysteine through the conserved F or W. Only part of the rows carry a size: once, few, many, or a class if the clone is expanded.

CDR3 protein	V gene	J gene	clone size
CASSGGTGGDNEQFF	TRBV5-1	TRBJ2-1	.
CASSLSGGSTEAFF	TRBV11-3	TRBJ1-1	.
CASSFWEYTDTQYF	TRBV5-5	TRBJ2-3	once
CASSQGGTGGYNEKLFF	TRBV4-1	TRBJ1-4	.
CASSLGHSYNQPQHF	TRBV5-6	TRBJ1-5	once
CASSAAGTGTSGANVLTF	TRBV5-1	TRBJ2-6	.
CASSSSLVDSSEKLFF	TRBV7-2	TRBJ1-4	.
CATSRTSGSGAEQYF	TRBV15	TRBJ2-7	.
CASSPQGHLNQPQHF	TRBV5-8	TRBJ1-5	.
CASSIGTGESDTQYF	TRBV19	TRBJ2-3	.
CASGLEGTAFQETQYF	TRBV12-5	TRBJ2-5	once
CASSSLGGGEKLFF	TRBV6-5	TRBJ1-4	few
CASSLSGRGHEETQYF	TRBV5-5	TRBJ2-5	.
CAIRNSPGWDTEAFF	TRBV10-3	TRBJ1-1	few
CASSLELAIADEQFF	TRBV5-1	TRBJ2-1	.
CASSSSGNTDTQYF	TRBV7-3	TRBJ2-3	.
CASSGGLGGNEQFF	TRBV19	.	.
CASSQASDYYQPQHF	TRBV4-1	TRBJ1-5	.
CASRDYSNLADTQYF	TRBV12-2	TRBJ2-3	.
CASSLQGGAGDNEQFF	TRBV27	TRBJ2-1	.
CASSFPSGQVAEAFF	TRBV6-6	TRBJ1-1	.
CASSEREGSTDTQYF	TRBV25-1	TRBJ2-3	.
CASRAQGVEKLFF	TRBV28	TRBJ1-4	.